Listed here are 26 T cell receptor beta chains from one sample, sequenced in a study of shared clonotypes between healthy human individuals. The repertoire was sequenced with immunoSEQ multiplex PCR; TCRdb's copy has only in-frame clones and lacks some. Here the sample spans 2 million to 3 million clones, 80% to 95% being singletons. Specimen: naive CD4+ T cells from PBMCs. Subset here: CD45RA+ positively selected. The receptors come from a man between 18 and 35 years old in good health. Some clones in this sample may be carry-over from other donors' samples.

The CDR3 coding sequence is TGTGCCAGCAGGGGGTCGGTCGGGGAGTACACTGAAGCTTTCTTT. Its translation is CASRGSVGEYTEAFF. This chain uses TRBV2 with TRBJ1-1; D remains unclear. The germline V gene has CDR1 SNHLY and CDR2 FYNNEI. Trimming left V 6 bases short and J 3 bases short, with 17 bases between. The CDR3 has 15 amino acids.

The chain is built from TRBV6-5 and TRBJ2-7; D is unresolved. Trimming left V 6 bases short and J 3 bases short, with 6 bases between. Germline CDR1 reads MNHEY; CDR2 reads SVGAGI. The CDR3 contains 11 residues. Here the CDR3 DNA reads TGTGCCAGCAGGCAGAACTACGAGCAGTACTTC. This sequence encodes CASRQNYEQYF.

This chain connects TRBV18 to TRBJ1-3, with TRBD1 as a possible D gene (5 bases). This CDR3 has 16 amino acids. The V and J ends lost 3 bases and 0 bases respectively, with 12 bases between them. CDR1 KGHSH and CDR2 LQKENI come from the germline V gene. CDR3 sequence reads: CASSPGTDVSGNTIYF. DNA of the CDR3: TGTGCCAGCTCACCTGGGACGGACGTCTCTGGAAACACCATATATTTT.

The chain couples TRBV6-5 to TRBJ1-1; a weak D match, TRBD1 (6 bases). The CDR3 sequence is 14 residues long. The V gene lost 7 bases and the J gene lost 5 bases, with 17 bases spanning the gap. Germline CDR1 and CDR2: MNHEY and SVGAGI. As DNA, the CDR3 is TGTGCCAGCAACCCCATCCCACAGGGTACTGAAGCTTTCTTT. Translation gives CASNPIPQGTEAFF.

V is TRBV20-1 and J is TRBJ2-7, with D unresolved. Germline-derived CDR1 and CDR2 are DFQATT and SNEGSKA (reference sequence). CDR3 length: 11 amino acids. The germline V and J ends were trimmed by 8 bases and 3 bases, with 11 bases remaining between them. CDR3 in DNA: TGCAGTCTCGGATCCCTCTACGAGCAGTACTTC. Translated: CSLGSLYEQYF.

The chain recombines TRBV10-2 with TRBJ2-7; the match to TRBD2 covers 8 bases. With V trimmed by 8 bases and J by 5 bases, 14 bases remained unmatched. The germline CDR1 and CDR2 sequences are WSHSY and SAAADI. The CDR3 runs 15 residues. The CDR3 loop is CASAKGLELRDEQYF. In nucleotides, the CDR3 is TGCGCCAGCGCGAAGGGACTAGAACTGAGAGACGAGCAGTACTTC.

The chain links TRBV7-3 to TRBJ2-2, with D maybe TRBD1 (5 bases). This CDR3 comprises 11 residues. V lost 4 bases to trimming and J lost 9 bases, with 6 bases between them. Germline V gene data show CDR1 as SGHTA and CDR2 as FQGTGA. CDR3 sequence: CASSSGRELFF. The CDR3 DNA reads as TGTGCCAGCAGCTCAGGGCGGGAGCTGTTTTTT.

V usage is TRBV28 and J usage is TRBJ2-1; the D gene could be TRBD1 or TRBD2 (5 bases each). The germline CDR1 and CDR2 sequences are MDHEN and SYDVKM. The germline V and J ends were trimmed by 6 bases and 8 bases, with 20 bases remaining between them. CDR3 size: 15 residues. CDR3 coding DNA: TGTGCCAGCAGCCTTCCGGGACCAAAAAGCGATGAGCAGTTCTTC. Its protein is CASSLPGPKSDEQFF. The full variable domain, rest sourced from reference TRBV28 and TRBJ2-1, is DVKVTQSSRYLVKRTGEKVFLECVQDMDHENMFWYRQDPGLGLRLIYFSYDVKMKEKGDIPEGYSVSREKKERFSLILESASTNQTSMYLCASSLPGPKSDEQFFGPGTRLTVL.

The chain has TRBV10-3 and TRBJ1-2; no clear D. This CDR3 is 13 amino acids long. Germline values: CDR1 ENHRY, CDR2 SYGVKD. Trimming removed 2 bases from V and 8 bases from J, with 12 bases in between. The CDR3 here is CAISERGQNGYTF. The CDR3 DNA reads TGTGCCATCAGTGAGCGGGGTCAGAACGGCTACACCTTC.

This rearrangement joins TRBV18 to TRBJ1-4; D gene uncertain. The germline V gene encodes CDR1 KGHSH and CDR2 LQKENI. This CDR3 has 13 amino acids. The V end was cut by 5 bases, the J end by 4 bases, with 8 bases between. In DNA form, the CDR3 reads TGTGCCAGCTCATCACTGGATAATGAAAAACTGTTTTTT. Translation: CASSSLDNEKLFF. The full variable domain, rest sourced from reference TRBV18 and TRBJ1-4, is NAGVMQNPRHLVRRRGQEARLRCSPMKGHSHVYWYRQLPEEGLKFMVYLQKENIIDESGMPKERFSAEFPKEGPSILRIQQVVRGDSAAYFCASSSLDNEKLFFGSGTQLSVL.

The V call is TRBV6-5, the J call TRBJ1-3; D remains unclear. V lost 6 bases, J lost 4 bases, and 16 bases lay in between. The CDR3 loop spans 15 amino acids. Germline CDR1 and CDR2: MNHEY and SVGAGI. The CDR3 bases are TGTGCCAGCAGCCCCCTCCCGGGAAGGGGAAACACCATATATTTT. This codes for CASSPLPGRGNTIYF.

This clone was seen a handful of times. The chain uses TRBV29-1 and TRBJ2-7; D is perhaps TRBD2 (6 bases). Trimming cost V 4 bases and J 3 bases, with 16 bases left between them. Germline V gene sequence: CDR1 SQVTM, CDR2 ANQGSEA. The CDR3 totals 14 residues. The CDR3 DNA follows: TGCAGCGTTGGGAGGGCAGGGTCAGACTACGAGCAGTACTTC. Encoded protein: CSVGRAGSDYEQYF.

The gene calls are TRBV18 and TRBJ1-4, with D maybe TRBD1 (6 bases). CDR1 is KGHSH, CDR2 LQKENI, per germline. The CDR3 runs to 15 residues. Trimming stripped 3 bases from V and 7 bases from J, with 15 bases between. The CDR3 sequence: CASSPRQAITEKLFF. CDR3 bases: TGTGCCAGCTCACCCCGACAGGCAATTACTGAAAAACTGTTTTTT.

V and J are TRBV28 and TRBJ2-7; the D gene is possibly TRBD1 (5 bases). V lost 1 base, J lost 5 bases, and 15 bases lay in between. The CDR3 has 15 residues. Germline lookup yields CDR1 MDHEN and CDR2 SYDVKM. This CDR3 reads CASSLYGAGRHEQYF. The CDR3 DNA reads TGTGCCAGCAGTTTATATGGGGCTGGGCGCCACGAGCAGTACTTC.

This chain links TRBV6-5 with TRBJ2-2; no definite D call. The germline V and J ends were trimmed by 0 bases and 6 bases, with 11 bases remaining between them. This CDR3 has 15 amino acids. Looked up from germline, CDR1 is MNHEY and CDR2 is SVGAGI. CDR3: CASSYSLLSSGELFF. In nucleotides, the CDR3 is TGTGCCAGCAGTTACTCTTTGTTGAGTTCCGGGGAGCTGTTTTTT.

V gene TRBV5-6 combines with J gene TRBJ2-5, with 10 bases identical to TRBD1. Trimming at V came to 4 bases and at J to 3 bases, leaving 9 bases not matched to a gene. Germline loops: CDR1 SGHDT, CDR2 YYEEEE. The CDR3 has 16 amino acids. CDR3: CASSGRDRGFKETQYF. CDR3 DNA sequence: TGTGCCAGCAGCGGACGGGACAGGGGTTTTAAAGAGACCCAGTACTTC.

This rearrangement joins TRBV29-1 to TRBJ1-3; D call uncertain. V was trimmed by 7 bases and J by 0 bases, leaving 16 bases between them. From germline, CDR1 is SQVTM and CDR2 ANQGSEA. This CDR3 is 15 amino acids long. CDR3 nucleotide sequence: TGCAGCGCTCTTAAGCCGGTGCCCTCTGGAAACACCATATATTTT. Amino acids: CSALKPVPSGNTIYF. Drawing the rest from reference TRBV29-1 and TRBJ1-3, the complete variable domain is SAVISQKPSRDICQRGTSLTIQCQVDSQVTMMFWYRQQPGQSLTLIATANQGSEATYESGFVIDKFPISRPNLTFSTLTVSNMSPEDSSIYLCSALKPVPSGNTIYFGEGSWLTVV.

The rearrangement uses TRBV28 and TRBJ2-1; D may match TRBD1 or TRBD2 (5 bases each). The CDR3 runs 15 residues. The germline gives CDR1 MDHEN, CDR2 SYDVKM. V was trimmed by 4 bases and J by 9 bases, leaving 19 bases between them. CDR3 sequence reads: CASSSTGTTFGEQFF. In nucleotides, the CDR3 is TGTGCCAGCAGTTCCACCGGGACCACGTTCGGTGAGCAGTTCTTC.

This chain uses TRBV4-1 with TRBJ2-7, with 9 positions matching TRBD2. Germline CDR1 is MGHRA and CDR2 is YSYEKL. The CDR3 consists of 16 residues. The ends lost 2 bases at V and 2 bases at J; junction bases unmatched: 7. The CDR3 nucleotides are TGCGCCAGCAGCCAACCGCGCCTAGCGGGGACCTACGAGCAGTACTTC. As protein: CASSQPRLAGTYEQYF.

The rearrangement uses TRBV15 and TRBJ1-5; TRBD1 might be the D (5 bases). This CDR3 region has 16 residues. The V and J ends lost 0 bases and 0 bases respectively, with 9 bases between them. The germline V gene encodes CDR1 LNHNV and CDR2 YYDKDF (reference sequence). The CDR3 sequence is CATSREGPDSNQPQHF. The DNA for the CDR3 is TGTGCCACCAGCAGAGAGGGGCCCGATAGCAATCAGCCCCAGCATTTT.

V is TRBV20-1 and J is TRBJ1-2; no reliable D call. CDR1 DFQATT and CDR2 SNEGSKA come from the germline V gene (reference sequence). V lost 6 bases and J lost 3, with 8 bases in between. This CDR3 has 11 residues. CDR3 amino acids: CSAHGDYGYTF. CDR3 coding DNA: TGCAGTGCCCATGGGGACTATGGCTACACCTTC.

The chain joins TRBV19 to TRBJ2-6, with D perhaps TRBD1 (6 bases). The V gene's germline CDR1 is LNHDA and CDR2 SQIVND (reference sequence). With 5 bases removed from V and 2 bases from J, the gap between germline ends came to 10 bases. CDR3 length equals 15 residues. The CDR3 here is CASSLQGAGANVLTF. For the CDR3, the DNA is TGTGCCAGTAGTTTACAGGGTGCTGGGGCCAACGTCCTGACTTTC.

This clone was seen just once. The chain couples TRBV5-6 to TRBJ2-5, with 7 nucleotides matching TRBD2. Looked up from germline, CDR1 is SGHDT and CDR2 is YYEEEE. This CDR3 is 16 amino acids long. V gave up 4 bases and J gave up 1 base; unmatched junction bases: 10. CDR3 in DNA: TGTGCCAGCAGCCCCTGGACTAGAAGGTCCCAAGAGACCCAGTACTTC. This codes for CASSPWTRRSQETQYF.

The V gene is TRBV12-2, the J gene TRBJ2-2; TRBD1 reflects the table's D call only, with no check against the DNA. TRBV12-2 is marked as a pseudogene. The CDR3 runs 19 residues. The CDR3 DNA reads TGTGCAAGTCGCCCCCGGGACAGGGTGCTCTGCTTAAGTCCCGGGGAGCTGTTTTTT. Protein product: CASRPRDRVLCLSPGELFF.

The rearrangement uses TRBV5-4 and TRBJ2-2; tentatively, D is TRBD2 (6 bases). The CDR3 length is 16 residues. Trimming pared 5 bases from V and 7 bases from J, leaving 21 bases between. Germline V CDR1 and CDR2: SGHNT, YYREEE (reference sequence). The CDR3 DNA reads as TGTGCCAGCAGTCCTCTAGATGGGAGGAGAAGCGGGGAGCTGTTTTTT. Translating gives CASSPLDGRRSGELFF. Based on the CDR3 plus reference TRBV5-4 and TRBJ2-2, the full variable domain is ETGVTQSPTHLIKTRGQQVTLRCSSQSGHNTVSWYQQALGQGPQFIFQYYREEENGRGNFPPRFSGLQFPNYSSELNVNALELDDSALYLCASSPLDGRRSGELFFGEGSRLTVL.

V usage is TRBV10-3 and J usage is TRBJ1-1, with 10 bases lining up with TRBD1. The junction had 6 bases not matched to a gene; V was cut back by 6 bases and J by 5 bases. CDR1 ENHRY and CDR2 SYGVKD come from the germline V gene. This CDR3 region has 14 residues. CDR3 in amino acids: CAIRRQGAHTEAFF. The DNA for the CDR3 is TGTGCCATCAGACGACAGGGGGCGCATACTGAAGCTTTCTTT.